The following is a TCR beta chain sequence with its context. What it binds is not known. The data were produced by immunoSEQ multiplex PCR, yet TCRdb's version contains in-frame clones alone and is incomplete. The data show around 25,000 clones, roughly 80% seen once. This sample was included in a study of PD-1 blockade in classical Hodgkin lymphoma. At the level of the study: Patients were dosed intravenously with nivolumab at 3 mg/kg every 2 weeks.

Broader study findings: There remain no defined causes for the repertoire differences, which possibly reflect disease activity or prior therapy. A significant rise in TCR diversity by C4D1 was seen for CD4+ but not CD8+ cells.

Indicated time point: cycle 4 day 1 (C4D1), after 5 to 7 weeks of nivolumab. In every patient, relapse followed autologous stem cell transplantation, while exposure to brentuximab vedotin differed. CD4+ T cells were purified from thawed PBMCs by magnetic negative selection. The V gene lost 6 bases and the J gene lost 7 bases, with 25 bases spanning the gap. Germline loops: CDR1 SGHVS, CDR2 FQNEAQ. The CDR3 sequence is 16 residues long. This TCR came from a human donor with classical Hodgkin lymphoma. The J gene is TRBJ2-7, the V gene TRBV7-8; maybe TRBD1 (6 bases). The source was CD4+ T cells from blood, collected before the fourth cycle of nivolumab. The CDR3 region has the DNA TGTGCCAGCAGTTTACTCCTCGGGACATCGTCGGGGGAGCAGTACTTC. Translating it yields CASSLLLGTSSGEQYF.